The TCR beta chain under discussion was sequenced for a study of T cells in Graves' hyperthyroidism and ophthalmopathy. This clonotype was recorded many times. Amplification of TCR beta CDR3 regions was performed using RNA transcripts as template. With the HTBI primer set, the TCR CDR3 went through a first round of RT-PCR. Via MiXCR, TCRdb re-called the multiplex PCR reads, giving one row per CDR3 protein. The sample lists around 380,000 distinct CDR3 sequences; 13% were seen once. The source material was blood. This receptor was identified in a man aged 25 to 45 with Graves' hyperthyroidism that later progressed to Graves' ophthalmopathy.

The CDR3 sequence is CASSYSTRDYGYTF. For the CDR3, the DNA is TGTGCCAGCAGTTACTCGACCAGAGACTATGGCTACACCTTC. The V and J genes are TRBV6-5 and TRBJ1-2; D is unclear. Germline V gene lookup returns CDR1 MNHEY and CDR2 SVGAGI. The CDR3 loop spans 14 amino acids. Trimming took off 0 bases at V and 3 bases at J, with 8 bases between the two ends.